This entry is about one TCR beta chain. Here immunoSEQ multiplex PCR was the method, and the copy in TCRdb shows in-frame clones only, minus some. This sample has 350,000 to 450,000 clones, with around 92% found just once. CDR3 length equals 15 residues. After removal of 6 bases from V and 6 bases from J, the junction contained 7 bases not matched to a gene. The germline V gene has CDR1 MNHEY and CDR2 SMNVEV (reference sequence). The treatment here: some 20 received Ad26.COV2.S at low or high dose, single or two shots; 5 received placebo; per-sample allocation not given. Following the first vaccine or placebo injection, samples were taken on day 63. This sample is drawn from a study of Ad26.COV2.S vaccination and SARS-CoV-2 variants.

The source of this sequence is a person aged 18 to 59 who received the Ad26.COV2.S COVID-19 vaccine or a placebo. This chain links TRBV27 with TRBJ2-1; TRBD2 agrees at 11 bases. The specimen comprised peripheral blood, sampled in a trial of Ad26.COV2.S vaccine versus placebo. The CDR3 loop is CASSPGTSGSNEQFF. CDR3 in DNA: TGTGCCAGCAGCCCCGGGACTAGCGGATCCAATGAGCAGTTCTTC.